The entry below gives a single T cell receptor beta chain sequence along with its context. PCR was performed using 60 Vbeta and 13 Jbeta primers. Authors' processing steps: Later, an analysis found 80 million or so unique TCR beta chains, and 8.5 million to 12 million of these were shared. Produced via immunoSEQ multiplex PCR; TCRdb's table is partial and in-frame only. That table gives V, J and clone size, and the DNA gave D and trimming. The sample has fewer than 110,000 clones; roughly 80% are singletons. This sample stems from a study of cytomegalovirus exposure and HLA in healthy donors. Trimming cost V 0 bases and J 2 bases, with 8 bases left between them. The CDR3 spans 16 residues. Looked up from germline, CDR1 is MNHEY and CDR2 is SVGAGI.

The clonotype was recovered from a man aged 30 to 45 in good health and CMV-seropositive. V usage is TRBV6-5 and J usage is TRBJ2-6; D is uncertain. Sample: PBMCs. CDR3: CASSYSRVAGANVLTF. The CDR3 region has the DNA TGTGCCAGCAGTTACTCGAGAGTTGCTGGGGCCAACGTCCTGACTTTC.